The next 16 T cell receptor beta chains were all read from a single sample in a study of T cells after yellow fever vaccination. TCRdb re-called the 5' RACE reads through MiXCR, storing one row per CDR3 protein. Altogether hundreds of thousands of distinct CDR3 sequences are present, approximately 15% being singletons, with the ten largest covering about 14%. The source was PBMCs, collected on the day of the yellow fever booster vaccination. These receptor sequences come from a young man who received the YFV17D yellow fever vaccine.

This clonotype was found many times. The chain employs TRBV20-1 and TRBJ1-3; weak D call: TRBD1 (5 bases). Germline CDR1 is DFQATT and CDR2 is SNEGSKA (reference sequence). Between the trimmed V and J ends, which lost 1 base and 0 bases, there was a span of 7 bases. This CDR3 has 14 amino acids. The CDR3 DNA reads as TGCAGTGCTAGAGTGGGGGGCTCTGGAAACACCATATATTTT. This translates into CSARVGGSGNTIYF.

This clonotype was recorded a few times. CDR3 sequence reads: CANPRLRTGAGDTQYF. The CDR3 DNA reads TGCGCCAACCCGCGACTAAGGACAGGCGCGGGAGATACGCAGTATTTT. This chain links TRBV5-1 with TRBJ2-3; 7 bases are a match to TRBD1. CDR1 is SGHRS and CDR2 is YFSETQ in the germline V gene. Trimming cost V 9 bases and J 5 bases; bases outside gene matches: 18. The length of the CDR3 is 16 residues.

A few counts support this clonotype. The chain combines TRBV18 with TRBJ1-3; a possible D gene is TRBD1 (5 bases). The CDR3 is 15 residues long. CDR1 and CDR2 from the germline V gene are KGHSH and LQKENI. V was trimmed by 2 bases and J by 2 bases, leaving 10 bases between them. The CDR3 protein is CASSPSGNPGNTIYF. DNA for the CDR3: TGTGCCAGCTCACCATCAGGGAACCCTGGAAACACCATATATTTT.

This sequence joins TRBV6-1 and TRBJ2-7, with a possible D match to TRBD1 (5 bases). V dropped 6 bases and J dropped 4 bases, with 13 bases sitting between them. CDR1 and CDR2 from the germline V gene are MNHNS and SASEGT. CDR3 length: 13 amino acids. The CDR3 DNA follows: TGTGCCAGCAGGGACACCGAGAAGTACGAGCAGTACTTC. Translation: CASRDTEKYEQYF.

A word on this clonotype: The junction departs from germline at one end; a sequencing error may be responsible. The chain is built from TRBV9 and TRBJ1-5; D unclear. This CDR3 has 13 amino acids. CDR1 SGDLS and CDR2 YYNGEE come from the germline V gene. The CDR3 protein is CASSVGSSQPQHF. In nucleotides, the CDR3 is TGTGCCAGCAGCGTAGGTAGCAGTCAGCCCCAGCATTTT.

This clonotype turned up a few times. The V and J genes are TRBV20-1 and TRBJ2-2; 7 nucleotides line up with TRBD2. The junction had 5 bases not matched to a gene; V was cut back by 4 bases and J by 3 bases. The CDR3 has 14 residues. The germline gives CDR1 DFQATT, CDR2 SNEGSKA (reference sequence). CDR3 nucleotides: TGCAGTGCTAAAATCGCGGGAGACACCGGGGAGCTGTTTTTT. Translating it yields CSAKIAGDTGELFF.

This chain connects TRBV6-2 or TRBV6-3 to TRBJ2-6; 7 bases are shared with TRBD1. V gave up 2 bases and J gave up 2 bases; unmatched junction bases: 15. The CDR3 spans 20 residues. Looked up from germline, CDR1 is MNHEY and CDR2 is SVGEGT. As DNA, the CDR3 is TGTGCCAGCAGTTACACGATTACTGACAGGGACCCGACTGGGGCCAACGTCCTGACTTTC. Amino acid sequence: CASSYTITDRDPTGANVLTF.

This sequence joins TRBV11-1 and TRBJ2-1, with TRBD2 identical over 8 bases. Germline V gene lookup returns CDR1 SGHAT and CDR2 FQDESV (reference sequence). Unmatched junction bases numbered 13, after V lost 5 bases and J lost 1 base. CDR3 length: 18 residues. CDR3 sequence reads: CASSATRGRILSYNEQFF. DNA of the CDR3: TGTGCCAGCAGCGCCACGCGCGGGAGGATCCTTTCCTACAATGAGCAGTTCTTC.

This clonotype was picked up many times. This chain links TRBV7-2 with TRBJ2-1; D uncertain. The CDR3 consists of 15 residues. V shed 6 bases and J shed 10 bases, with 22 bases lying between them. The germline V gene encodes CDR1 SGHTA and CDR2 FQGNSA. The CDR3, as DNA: TGTGCCAGCAGACCTCCCAAAGTCGCTAGTAGCGAGCAGTTCTTC. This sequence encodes CASRPPKVASSEQFF.

The DNA of the CDR3 is TGTGCCAGCAGTTTATCAGCTTCCTCCTACAATGAGCAGTTCTTC. It is translated as CASSLSASSYNEQFF. This chain joins TRBV27 and TRBJ2-1; no definite D call. The CDR3 is 15 residues long. Looked up from germline, CDR1 is MNHEY and CDR2 is SMNVEV (reference sequence). V was pared by 0 bases and J by 0 bases, with 6 bases between.

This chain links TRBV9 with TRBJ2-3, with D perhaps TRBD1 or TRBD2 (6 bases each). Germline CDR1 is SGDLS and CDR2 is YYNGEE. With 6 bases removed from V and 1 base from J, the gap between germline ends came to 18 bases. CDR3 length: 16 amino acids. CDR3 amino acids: CASTRGPGLRTDTQYF. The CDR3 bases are TGTGCCAGCACCCGGGGGCCGGGATTACGCACAGATACGCAGTATTTT.

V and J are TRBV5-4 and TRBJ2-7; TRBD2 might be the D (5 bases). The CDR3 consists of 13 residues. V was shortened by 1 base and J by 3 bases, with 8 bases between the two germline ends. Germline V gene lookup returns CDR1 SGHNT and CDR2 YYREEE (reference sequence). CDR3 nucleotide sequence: TGTGCCAGCAGCTTGCTAGCCAGCTACGAGCAGTACTTC. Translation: CASSLLASYEQYF. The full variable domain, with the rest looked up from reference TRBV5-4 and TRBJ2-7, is ETGVTQSPTHLIKTRGQQVTLRCSSQSGHNTVSWYQQALGQGPQFIFQYYREEENGRGNFPPRFSGLQFPNYSSELNVNALELDDSALYLCASSLLASYEQYFGPGTRLTVT.

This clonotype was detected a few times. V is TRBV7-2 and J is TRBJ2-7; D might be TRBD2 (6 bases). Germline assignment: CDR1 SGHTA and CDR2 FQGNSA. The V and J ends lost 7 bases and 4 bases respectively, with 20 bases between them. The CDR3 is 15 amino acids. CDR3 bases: TGTGCCAGCACCACGCGGGATAGCGGACCATACGAGCAGTACTTC. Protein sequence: CASTTRDSGPYEQYF.

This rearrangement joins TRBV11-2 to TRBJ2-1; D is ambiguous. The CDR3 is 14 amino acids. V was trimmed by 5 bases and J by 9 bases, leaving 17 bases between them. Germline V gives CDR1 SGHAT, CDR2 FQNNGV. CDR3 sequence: CASSPKRRHAEQFF. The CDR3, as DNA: TGTGCCAGCAGCCCAAAGCGAAGGCACGCTGAGCAGTTCTTC.

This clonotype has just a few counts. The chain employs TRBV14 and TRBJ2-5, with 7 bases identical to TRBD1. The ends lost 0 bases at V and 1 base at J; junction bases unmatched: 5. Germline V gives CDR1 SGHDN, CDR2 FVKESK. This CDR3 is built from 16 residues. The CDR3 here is CASSQEPWDSQETQYF. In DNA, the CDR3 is TGTGCCAGCAGCCAAGAACCCTGGGACAGCCAAGAGACCCAGTACTTC.

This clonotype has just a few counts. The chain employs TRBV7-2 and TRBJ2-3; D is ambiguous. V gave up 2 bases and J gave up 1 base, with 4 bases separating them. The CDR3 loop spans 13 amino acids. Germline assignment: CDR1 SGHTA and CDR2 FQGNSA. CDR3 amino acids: CASSLWGTDTQYF. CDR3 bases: TGTGCCAGCAGCTTATGGGGCACAGATACGCAGTATTTT.